This is a list of T cell receptor beta chains from one sample in a study of T cell responses to AZD1222 COVID-19 vaccine. Method: immunoSEQ multiplex PCR; TCRdb's copy keeps in-frame clones and lacks some. The sample carries 85,000 to 100,000 clones, roughly 85% recorded once. The sample was peripheral blood, taken on day 0 of AZD1222 vaccination. The receptor source for this set is an adult in good health. Each CDR3 is given with its conserved first and last residue. The D gene is left open where the match is weak. Some rows mark clone size as missing; the rest say once, few, many or name a class of expanded clone.

NA,TRBJ1-4,TRBV5-1,TRBD1,TGCGCCAGCAGCTCCGGACAGGGGGCCCTAATTGCAACTAATGAAAAACTGTTTTTT,CASSSGQGALIATNEKLFF
few,TRBJ2-5,TRBV7-8,TRBD1,TGTGCCAGCAGCATCGGGACAGGGGGCACGGAGACCCAGTACTTC,CASSIGTGGTETQYF
NA,TRBJ2-1,TRBV7-2,NA,TGTGCCAGCAGCTTAGTGCGGTACAATGAGCAGTTCTTC,CASSLVRYNEQFF
NA,TRBJ1-5,TRBV24-1,NA,TGTGCCACCAGTGATAAACAGGGTCCTCAGCCCCAGCATTTT,CATSDKQGPQPQHF
NA,TRBJ2-1,TRBV5-1,TRBD2,TGCGCCAGCAGCTTTGTCCAGGGCGGGGGAATCGGTGAGCAGTTCTTC,CASSFVQGGGIGEQFF
NA,TRBJ1-5,TRBV6-5,NA,TGTGCCAGCAGTTACTTATACAATCAGCCCCAGCATTTT,CASSYLYNQPQHF
NA,TRBJ1-2,TRBV18,NA,TGTGCCAGCTCACCACCGGGTCTACGCAACTATGGCTACACCTTC,CASSPPGLRNYGYTF
NA,TRBJ2-5,TRBV9,TRBD2,TGTGCCAGCAGCGTAGCGGGAGGGCCTATGGAGACCCAGTACTTC,CASSVAGGPMETQYF
once,TRBJ1-4,TRBV7-2,NA,TGTGCCAGCAGCCAACACAGCACAACTAATGAAAAACTGTTTTTT,CASSQHSTTNEKLFF
NA,TRBJ2-7,TRBV19,NA,TGTGCCAGTAGTTCCGAGCCCCGATTATCTTACGAGCAGTACTTC,CASSSEPRLSYEQYF
NA,TRBJ2-7,TRBV3-1/TRBV3-2,NA,TGTGCCAGCAGCCAAGGATTATCAGCCTACGAGCAGTACTTC,CASSQGLSAYEQYF
NA,TRBJ2-2,TRBV6-2/TRBV6-3,TRBD2,TGTGCCAGCAGTTACTACCTAGCGGGACCCACCGGGGAGCTGTTTTTT,CASSYYLAGPTGELFF
NA,TRBJ2-7,TRBV19,TRBD1,TGTGCCAGTAGTACGCAGGGGGCAACTGGGGAGCAGTACTTC,CASSTQGATGEQYF
NA,TRBJ2-7,TRBV19,TRBD2,TGTGCCAGTAGTAGGACTAGCGGGAGCTCCTACGAGCAGTACTTC,CASSRTSGSSYEQYF
once,TRBJ1-5,TRBV30,NA,TGTGCGCCGAATCCGGAGGACGTGGGCAATCAGCCCCAGCATTTT,CAPNPEDVGNQPQHF
once,TRBJ2-5,TRBV11-1,NA,TGTGCCAGCAGCGCACGAGGACAGTCAATCCAAGAGACCCAGTACTTC,CASSARGQSIQETQYF
NA,TRBJ2-7,TRBV7-2,NA,TGTGCCAGCAGCTTACTAGCCCGTACCTACGAGCAGTACTTC,CASSLLARTYEQYF